This T cell receptor (beta chain) was obtained from a study of CD8+ T cells in alopecia areata (dated by TCRdb to 2016 to 2019). The study in broad terms: The treated patients took part in an open-label pilot trial in which moderate-to-severe alopecia areata was treated with oral tofacitinib at 5 to 10 mg twice daily. Tofacitinib was administered for 6 to 18 months, and 6 months of follow-up off drug were then conducted to assess delayed response and recurrence. To study T cell clonal expansion in alopecia areata, the researchers applied high-throughput TCRbeta sequencing to both the C3H/HeJ mouse model and human patients. In treated patients, disease severity was measured using the SALT score, which gives the percentage of scalp surface area affected. Scalp clonality was compared across normal scalp (n=4), patchy alopecia areata scalp (n=8), and alopecia totalis/universalis scalp (n=8). RNA was extracted with the PAXgene miRNA kit for fixed scalp, the miRNeasy kit for PBMCs, and the RNeasy kit for mouse skin. Tofacitinib-treated patients had biopsies at baseline and at 4 and 24 weeks of treatment, with a later scalp biopsy in several patients. Scalp tissue and sorted CD4+ and CD8+ peripheral blood T cells from patchy and totalis/universalis alopecia areata patients and from healthy controls were covered by human TCRbeta sequencing. TCRbeta CDR3 regions were amplified by immunoSEQ multiplex PCR with 35 Vbeta forward and 13 Jbeta reverse primers. The paper's findings and limits, for the study overall: Compared with normal scalp, lesional scalp, particularly in alopecia totalis/universalis, had higher clonality and more expanded CD8+ clones, which suggests antigenic drive. Compared with mice, TCR sequences shared between patients were less clear, possibly partly because of HLA diversity across the patient population. Because the treated cohort was small and included a single nonresponder, larger studies are needed to assess links between baseline CD8+ expansion and response. Many expanded lesional clones were found to persist in scalp and blood during tofacitinib treatment, and relapse after treatment cessation may be partly explained by this persistence. Scalp TCR repertoire analysis is complicated because resident alphabeta T cells in normal human skin are also sequenced, whereas mouse skin is dominated by gammadelta T cells. With tofacitinib, both scalp clonality and the number of expanded CD8+ clones among the top 100 scalp clones went down significantly.

With regard to this clone: What this receptor recognizes is not known. No per-base quality is available; no much larger clone lies one base away.

The time point label, as the study defines it: around 26 weeks on oral tofacitinib. Per the publication, the treatment or condition label means: oral pan-JAK inhibitor, 5-10 mg twice daily. Lesional scalp punch biopsies and peripheral blood were collected from alopecia areata patients. PBMCs were isolated by density centrifugation and stained for CD3, CD4 and CD8, and CD4+ and CD8+ T cells were sorted on a FACSAria. Library creation used the immunoSEQ multiplex PCR assay. For TCR sequencing, RNA was extracted from every sample and reverse transcribed into cDNA to serve as template. First-strand cDNA was synthesized with SuperScript III using a 2:1 mix of oligo-dT and random hexamers. Amplification bias was assessed with a synthetic immune receptor repertoire, and residual bias was removed computationally. Processing in the source paper ran as follows. Raw reads were preprocessed for error removal, and CDR3 was defined according to IMGT conventions as running from the conserved cysteine to phenylalanine. Clonality was calculated as 1 minus Shannon entropy normalized by log2 of the number of productive unique TCRs. Whether each scalp clone was CD4 or CD8 was inferred by checking scalp TCRbeta sequences against the CD4 and CD8 repertoires from sorted blood. In TCRdb, the immuneACCESS table is reduced to in-frame sequences with V and J assigned. These tables do not hold every clone; where another copy was compared, an unresolved V gene accounts for under half, and the others remain unexplained. V and J calls and clone size are given by that table; D and trimming were obtained from the DNA. The sample contains under 350,000 clones, roughly 64% of them found a single time. Approximately 1.8% of the sample goes to the ten largest clones.

V is cut by 6 bases and J by 9 bases, and the space between the germline ends is 9 bases. The CDR3 has 11 amino acids, counting the end cysteine and phenylalanine. Kept here is only the CDR3 DNA, which spans 33 bases and is read in frame from base 1. Reading the germline V gene (reference sequence) gives CDR1 MNHEY and CDR2 SMNVEV. The V and J segments used are TRBV27 and TRBJ2-1; the D gene is possibly TRBD1 or TRBD2, with 6 bases matching each. Specimen: CD4+ T cells sorted from blood, collected at week 24, from a patient treated with tofacitinib. This clonotype originated in a human donor with alopecia areata. The encoded CDR3 is CASSRGGEQFF. The nucleotide sequence reads as follows: TGTGCCAGCAGCAGGGGAGGTGAGCAGTTCTTC.